A single sample gave rise to the 25 T cell receptor beta chains below, sequenced in a study of shared clonotypes between healthy human individuals. Sequenced by immunoSEQ multiplex PCR; TCRdb stores in-frame clones only, minus some. Among 1,500,000 or so clones listed, around 97% were seen once. The sample taken for sequencing was naive CD4+ T cells sorted from blood. Subset noted: CD45RA+ positively selected. Receptors originate from a man aged 25-45 years in good health.

The chain has TRBV19 and TRBJ1-3; no firm D call. Trimming left V 3 bases short and J 0 bases short, with 6 bases between. Germline V lookup: CDR1 LNHDA, CDR2 SQIVND (reference sequence). The CDR3 contains 14 residues. CDR3 region: CASSIRTSGNTIYF. The CDR3 coding sequence is TGTGCCAGTAGTATCAGGACCTCTGGAAACACCATATATTTT.

V usage is TRBV30 and J usage is TRBJ1-2, with D hard to call. Germline CDR1 GTSNPN, CDR2 SVGIG (reference sequence). With 5 bases removed from V and 0 bases from J, the gap between germline ends came to 4 bases. The CDR3 sequence is 11 residues long. CDR3 protein: CAWAPNYGYTF. The CDR3 DNA sequence: TGTGCCTGGGCCCCTAACTATGGCTACACCTTC.

The V and J genes are TRBV28 and TRBJ1-2; weak D call: TRBD1 (5 bases). Germline CDR1 MDHEN, CDR2 SYDVKM. Deletions cut 8 bases from V and 4 bases from J, with 20 bases between. CDR3 size: 15 residues. CDR3 bases: TGTGCCAGCCGGGCCCAGGGCCTGGATCGCTATGGCTACACCTTC. As protein: CASRAQGLDRYGYTF.

The CDR3 reads CASSLEGRTNYGYTF. CDR3 sequence (DNA): TGTGCCAGCAGCTTAGAGGGACGGACTAACTATGGCTACACCTTC. The chain is built from TRBV7-9 and TRBJ1-2; a weak D match, TRBD1 (5 bases). CDR1 SEHNR and CDR2 FQNEAQ come from the germline V gene (reference sequence). V was pared by 1 base and J by 0 bases, with 9 bases between. The length of the CDR3 is 15 residues. Supplemented by reference TRBV7-9 and TRBJ1-2, the full variable domain reads DTGVSQNPRHKITKRGQNVTFRCDPISEHNRLYWYRQTLGQGPEFLTYFQNEAQLEKSRLLSDRFSAERPKGSFSTLEIQRTEQGDSAMYLCASSLEGRTNYGYTFGSGTRLTVV.

V usage is TRBV4-3 and J usage is TRBJ2-2, with TRBD2 matching 11 bases. Germline CDR1 and CDR2: LGHNA and YSLEER. This CDR3 spans 16 amino acids. The V and J ends lost 4 bases and 6 bases, in that order; junction bases with no gene match: 7. CDR3 sequence (DNA): TGCGCCAGCAGCCCCACTAGCGGGAGAGGTCCCGGGGAGCTGTTTTTT. It is translated as CASSPTSGRGPGELFF.

This chain's CDR3 is CATSPRTGANVLTF. The CDR3 coding sequence is TGTGCCACCAGCCCCCGGACTGGGGCCAACGTCCTGACTTTC. This chain links TRBV15 with TRBJ2-6; D unclear. Trimming left V 5 bases short and J 2 bases short, with 7 bases between. The CDR3 sequence is 14 residues long. Germline CDR1 is LNHNV and CDR2 is YYDKDF (reference sequence).

V gene TRBV29-1 combines with J gene TRBJ2-5; 9 nucleotides agree with TRBD2. Looked up from germline, CDR1 is SQVTM and CDR2 is ANQGSEA. Trimming took 3 bases from V and 2 from J; bases not matched to a gene: 1. The CDR3 sequence is 13 residues long. This CDR3 reads CSVELAGQETQYF. In DNA, the CDR3 is TGCAGCGTTGAGCTAGCGGGACAAGAGACCCAGTACTTC.

This chain uses TRBV27 with TRBJ2-3, with TRBD1 matching 9 bases. The J segment lost 4 bases and the V segment lost 7 bases, leaving 6 bases of the junction unmatched. The germline gives CDR1 MNHEY, CDR2 SMNVEV (reference sequence). There are 14 residues in the CDR3. CDR3 sequence: CASTYRGRADTQYF. The CDR3 DNA reads TGTGCCAGCACCTACAGGGGGCGCGCAGATACGCAGTATTTT.

This rearrangement joins TRBV11-2 to TRBJ2-7, with D possibly matching TRBD2 (6 bases). CDR3 length equals 14 residues. V was shortened by 0 bases and J by 5 bases, with 11 bases between the two germline ends. CDR1 is SGHAT, CDR2 FQNNGV, per germline. CDR3 bases: TGTGCCAGCAGCTTAGACAGGGTAGCGGACGAGCAGTACTTC. This gives the protein CASSLDRVADEQYF.

Remarks on this clone: At one boundary the junction diverges from the germline segment, which might be a read error. V is TRBV7-8 and J is TRBJ2-3; D might be TRBD2 (6 bases). Germline lookup yields CDR1 SGHVS and CDR2 FQNEAQ. The CDR3 sequence is 15 residues long. CDR3 DNA sequence: TGTGCCAGCAACTTAGCGGAAACCAGCACAGATACGCAGTATTTT. Protein product: CASNLAETSTDTQYF.

The J gene is TRBJ2-1, the V gene TRBV28; 11 bases map to TRBD2. CDR3 size: 12 residues. The trim removed 6 bases at V and 13 bases at J, leaving 5 bases unmatched. The V gene's germline CDR1 is MDHEN and CDR2 SYDVKM. As DNA, the CDR3 is TGTGCCAGCAGCCTAGCGGGAGGACGACAGTTCTTC. It encodes CASSLAGGRQFF.

The chain combines TRBV30 with TRBJ2-5, with 10 nucleotides matching TRBD1. There are 15 residues in the CDR3. Germline trimming cut 1 base from V and 4 bases from J; bases unmatched to any gene: 6. From germline, CDR1 is GTSNPN and CDR2 SVGIG (reference sequence). For the CDR3, the DNA is TGTGCCTGGAGTGGGTGGAGGACAGGGGGAGAGACCCAGTACTTC. Protein product: CAWSGWRTGGETQYF. Using reference TRBV30 and TRBJ2-5 for the parts outside the CDR3, the full variable domain is SQTIHQWPATLVQPVGSPLSLECTVEGTSNPNLYWYRQAAGRGLQLLFYSVGIGQISSEVPQNLSASRPQDRQFILSSKKLLLSDSGFYLCAWSGWRTGGETQYFGPGTRLLVL.

The gene calls are TRBV2 and TRBJ1-4; D gene unclear. The V end lost 1 base, the J end lost 4 bases, and 7 bases lay between the germline ends. The CDR3 totals 14 residues. The germline CDR1 and CDR2 sequences are SNHLY and FYNNEI. The CDR3 loop reads CASSEGQYNEKLFF. In nucleotides, the CDR3 is TGTGCCAGCAGTGAAGGGCAGTATAATGAAAAACTGTTTTTT. Full variable domain (remainder filled in from reference TRBV2 and TRBJ1-4): EPEVTQTPSHQVTQMGQEVILRCVPISNHLYFYWYRQILGQKVEFLVSFYNNEISEKSEIFDDQFSVERPDGSNFTLKIRSTKLEDSAMYFCASSEGQYNEKLFFGSGTQLSVL.

This clone was recorded only once. The chain couples TRBV12-5 to TRBJ2-5; D remains unclear. The CDR3 sequence is 9 residues long. The V and J ends lost 11 bases and 3 bases respectively, with 4 bases between them. Germline V CDR1 and CDR2: LGHNT, FRNRAP. The CDR3 coding sequence is TGTGCTGGTAAAGAGACCCAGTACTTC. Its protein product is CAGKETQYF.

In its sample, this clone was seen once. Other DNA sequences of this sample code for an identical CDR3. The V call is TRBV11-2, the J call TRBJ2-7; D not certain. Trimming stripped 3 bases from V and 0 bases from J, with 6 bases between. This CDR3 contains 13 residues. Germline V gives CDR1 SGHAT, CDR2 FQNNGV. The CDR3 sequence is CASSLGSSYEQYF. The CDR3 bases are TGTGCCAGCAGCTTGGGCAGCTCCTACGAGCAGTACTTC.

This chain links TRBV5-4 with TRBJ1-1, with D perhaps matching TRBD1 (5 bases). The V end lost 0 bases, the J end lost 4 bases, and 13 bases lay between the germline ends. The CDR3 sequence is 15 residues long. Germline loops: CDR1 SGHNT, CDR2 YYREEE (reference sequence). Here the CDR3 reads CASSLGGAGPTEAFF. CDR3 in DNA: TGTGCCAGCAGCTTGGGTGGGGCGGGCCCCACTGAAGCTTTCTTT.

V is TRBV5-5 and J is TRBJ2-2; 10 bases align to TRBD1. CDR3 size: 16 residues. Germline V gene sequence: CDR1 SGHKS, CDR2 YYEKEE (reference sequence). Germline trimming cut 0 bases from V and 7 bases from J; bases unmatched to any gene: 6. In DNA, the CDR3 is TGTGCCAGCAGCTTGGTTGGGACAGGGGTAAGCGGGGAGCTGTTTTTT. Translation gives CASSLVGTGVSGELFF. Combining the CDR3 with reference TRBV5-5 and TRBJ2-2 gives the whole variable domain DAGVTQSPTHLIKTRGQQVTLRCSPISGHKSVSWYQQVLGQGPQFIFQYYEKEERGRGNFPDRFSARQFPNYSSELNVNALLLGDSALYLCASSLVGTGVSGELFFGEGSRLTVL.

The J gene is TRBJ1-2, the V gene TRBV7-2; 7 bases align to TRBD1. The CDR3 runs 17 residues. The ends lost 2 bases at V and 3 bases at J; junction bases unmatched: 12. CDR1 SGHTA and CDR2 FQGNSA come from the germline V gene. CDR3 bases: TGTGCCAGCAGCTTAATGAGCGGAGGGGGCCTGGACTATGGCTACACCTTC. This gives the protein CASSLMSGGGLDYGYTF. Full variable domain (missing parts from reference TRBV7-2 and TRBJ1-2): GAGVSQSPSNKVTEKGKDVELRCDPISGHTALYWYRQSLGQGLEFLIYFQGNSAPDKSGLPSDRFSAERTGGSVSTLTIQRTQQEDSAVYLCASSLMSGGGLDYGYTFGSGTRLTVV.

The chain has TRBV19 and TRBJ2-1; no reliable D call. Trimming pared 7 bases from V and 9 bases from J, leaving 19 bases between. From germline, CDR1 is LNHDA and CDR2 SQIVND (reference sequence). This CDR3 has 14 residues. CDR3 in amino acids: CASNDPKRLGEQFF. In DNA form, the CDR3 reads TGTGCCAGTAATGACCCCAAAAGGTTGGGTGAGCAGTTCTTC.

This chain links TRBV30 with TRBJ1-5; 11 bases agree with TRBD1. The CDR3 has 14 residues. Losses at the gene ends were 1 base for V and 5 bases for J; bases not matched to a gene: 1. The germline gives CDR1 GTSNPN, CDR2 SVGIG (reference sequence). This CDR3 reads CAWSGDRGDQPQHF. The DNA of the CDR3 is TGTGCCTGGAGTGGGGACAGGGGGGATCAGCCCCAGCATTTT.

The rearrangement links TRBV18 to TRBJ2-1, with TRBD1 identical over 10 bases. CDR1 and CDR2 (germline): KGHSH, LQKENI. J was trimmed by 4 bases and V by 4 bases; bases with no gene match: 25. This CDR3 has 22 residues. The chain's CDR3 is CASSLTGTGVRGILRNYNEQFF. The CDR3 DNA reads as TGTGCCAGCTCACTAACCGGGACAGGGGTTAGGGGTATCCTGAGGAATTACAATGAGCAGTTCTTC.

The chain uses TRBV6-5 and TRBJ1-3; no clear D gene. V was pared by 9 bases and J by 4 bases, with 7 bases between. The CDR3 contains 11 residues. Germline CDR1 MNHEY, CDR2 SVGAGI. The DNA for the CDR3 is TGTGCCAGTCTACAGGGAAACACCATATATTTT. It encodes CASLQGNTIYF.

V is TRBV7-9 and J is TRBJ1-3; D unclear. V shed 4 bases and J shed 0 bases, with 10 bases lying between them. Germline-derived CDR1 and CDR2 are SEHNR and FQNEAQ (reference sequence). The CDR3 extends over 15 amino acids. This chain's CDR3 is CASSSQSYSGNTIYF. As DNA, the CDR3 is TGTGCCAGCAGCTCCCAGAGCTACTCTGGAAACACCATATATTTT.

The chain has TRBV11-1 and TRBJ2-2; a weak D match, TRBD2 (6 bases). CDR1 and CDR2 (germline): SGHAT, FQDESV (reference sequence). Trimming took 5 bases from V and 7 from J, leaving 14 bases between them. The CDR3 spans 14 residues. Here the CDR3 DNA reads TGTGCCAGCAGCCACGCGGGGTCCGGCGGGGAGCTGTTTTTT. This codes for CASSHAGSGGELFF.

This chain uses TRBV5-1 with TRBJ2-7, with unresolved D. V dropped 0 bases and J dropped 2 bases, with 24 bases sitting between them. Germline loops: CDR1 SGHRS, CDR2 YFSETQ. The length of the CDR3 is 19 residues. This CDR3 is CASSLALPFVQTGPYEQYF. The CDR3 nucleotides read TGCGCCAGCAGCTTGGCCCTACCTTTTGTACAGACGGGCCCCTACGAGCAGTACTTC.